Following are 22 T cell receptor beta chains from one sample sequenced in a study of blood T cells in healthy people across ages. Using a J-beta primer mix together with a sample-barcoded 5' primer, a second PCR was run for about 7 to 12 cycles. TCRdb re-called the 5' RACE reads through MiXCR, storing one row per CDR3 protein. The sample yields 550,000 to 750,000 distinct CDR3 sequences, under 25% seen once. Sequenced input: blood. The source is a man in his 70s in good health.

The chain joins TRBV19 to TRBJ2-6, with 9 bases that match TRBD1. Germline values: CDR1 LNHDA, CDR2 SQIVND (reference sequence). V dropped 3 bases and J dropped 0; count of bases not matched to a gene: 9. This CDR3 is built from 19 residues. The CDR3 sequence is CASSIRRTGEVSGANVLTF. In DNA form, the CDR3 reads TGTGCCAGTAGTATTCGCCGGACAGGGGAAGTCTCTGGGGCCAACGTCCTGACTTTC.

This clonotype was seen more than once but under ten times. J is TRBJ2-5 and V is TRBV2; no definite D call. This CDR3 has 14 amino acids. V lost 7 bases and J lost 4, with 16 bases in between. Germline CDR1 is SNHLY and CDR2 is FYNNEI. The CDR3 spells CASIPTDMGETQYF. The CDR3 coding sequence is TGTGCCAGCATCCCCACCGACATGGGAGAGACCCAGTACTTC.

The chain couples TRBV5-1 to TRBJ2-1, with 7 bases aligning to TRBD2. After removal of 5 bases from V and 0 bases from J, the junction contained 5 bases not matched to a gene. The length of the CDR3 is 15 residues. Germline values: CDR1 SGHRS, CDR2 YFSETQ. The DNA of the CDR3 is TGCGCCAGCAGGAGCGGGACTCCCTCCTACAATGAGCAGTTCTTC. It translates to CASRSGTPSYNEQFF.

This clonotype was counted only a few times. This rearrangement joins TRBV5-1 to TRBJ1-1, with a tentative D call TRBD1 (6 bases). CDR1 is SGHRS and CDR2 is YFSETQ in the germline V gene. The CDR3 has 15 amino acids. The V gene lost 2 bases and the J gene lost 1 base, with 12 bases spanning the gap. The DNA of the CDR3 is TGCGCCAGCAGCTTAGAAGGGGGGAAGAACACTGAAGCTTTCTTT. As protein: CASSLEGGKNTEAFF.

CDR3 sequence reads: CASSPGTSGRGSYNEQFF. CDR3 nucleotides: TGTGCCAGCAGCCCCGGGACTAGCGGGAGAGGATCCTACAATGAGCAGTTCTTC. J is TRBJ2-1 and V is TRBV5-5, with 14 bases aligning to TRBD2. Germline lookup yields CDR1 SGHKS and CDR2 YYEKEE (reference sequence). CDR3 size: 18 residues. With V trimmed by 4 bases and J by 1 base, 7 bases remained unmatched.

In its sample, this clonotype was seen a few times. The CDR3 is CASSISGTGMETQYF. CDR3 coding DNA: TGTGCCAGTAGTATCTCCGGGACAGGGATGGAGACCCAGTACTTC. The chain couples TRBV19 to TRBJ2-5, with TRBD1 identical over 9 bases. The CDR3 contains 15 residues. With V trimmed by 3 bases and J by 5 bases, 7 bases remained unmatched. Looked up from germline, CDR1 is LNHDA and CDR2 is SQIVND (reference sequence).

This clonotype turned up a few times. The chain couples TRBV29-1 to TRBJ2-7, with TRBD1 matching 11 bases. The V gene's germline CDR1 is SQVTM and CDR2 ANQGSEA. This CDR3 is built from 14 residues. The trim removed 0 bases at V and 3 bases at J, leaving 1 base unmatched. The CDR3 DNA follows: TGCAGCGTTGAAGATGGGACAGGGGGCTACGAGCAGTACTTC. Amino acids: CSVEDGTGGYEQYF.

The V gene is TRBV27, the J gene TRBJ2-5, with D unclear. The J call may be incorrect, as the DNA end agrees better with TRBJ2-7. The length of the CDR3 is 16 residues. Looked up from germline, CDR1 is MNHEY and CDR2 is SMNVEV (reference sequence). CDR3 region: CASSLSRSGFWDEQYF. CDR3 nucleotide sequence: TGTGCCAGCAGTTTATCACGATCTGGGTTTTGGGACGAGCAGTACTTC.

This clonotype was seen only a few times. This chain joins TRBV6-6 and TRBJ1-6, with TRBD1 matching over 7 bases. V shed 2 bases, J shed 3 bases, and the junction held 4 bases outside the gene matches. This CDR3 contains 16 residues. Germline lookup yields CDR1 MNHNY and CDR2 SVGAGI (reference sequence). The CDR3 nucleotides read TGTGCCAGCAGTTACGACAGGGCCAACTATAATTCACCCCTCCACTTT. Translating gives CASSYDRANYNSPLHF.

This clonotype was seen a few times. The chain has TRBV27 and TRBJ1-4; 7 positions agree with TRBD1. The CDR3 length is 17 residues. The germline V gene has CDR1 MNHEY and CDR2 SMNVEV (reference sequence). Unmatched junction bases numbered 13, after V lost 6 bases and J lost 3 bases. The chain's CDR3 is CASRRSTSGTANEKLFF. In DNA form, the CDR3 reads TGTGCCAGCAGGCGCAGCACCTCCGGGACAGCTAATGAAAAACTGTTTTTT.

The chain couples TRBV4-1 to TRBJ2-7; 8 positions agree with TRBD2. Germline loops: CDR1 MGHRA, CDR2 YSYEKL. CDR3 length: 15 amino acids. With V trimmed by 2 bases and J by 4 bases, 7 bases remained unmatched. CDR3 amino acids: CASSQSGTRGYEQYF. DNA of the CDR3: TGCGCCAGCAGCCAATCCGGGACTAGAGGGTACGAGCAGTACTTC.

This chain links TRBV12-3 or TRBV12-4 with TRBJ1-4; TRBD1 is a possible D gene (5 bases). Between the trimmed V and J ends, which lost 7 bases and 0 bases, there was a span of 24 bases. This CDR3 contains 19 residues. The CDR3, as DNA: TGTGCCAGCACCCCAACAGCCCCGGGACGGGTTGCAACTAATGAAAAACTGTTTTTT. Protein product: CASTPTAPGRVATNEKLFF.

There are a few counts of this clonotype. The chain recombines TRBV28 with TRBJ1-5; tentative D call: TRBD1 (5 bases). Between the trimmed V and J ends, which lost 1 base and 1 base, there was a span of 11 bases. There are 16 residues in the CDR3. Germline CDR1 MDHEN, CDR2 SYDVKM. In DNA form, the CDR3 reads TGTGCCAGCAGTTTATCGGGGCCGCAAAGCAATCAGCCCCAGCATTTT. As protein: CASSLSGPQSNQPQHF. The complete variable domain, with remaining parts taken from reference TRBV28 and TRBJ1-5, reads DVKVTQSSRYLVKRTGEKVFLECVQDMDHENMFWYRQDPGLGLRLIYFSYDVKMKEKGDIPEGYSVSREKKERFSLILESASTNQTSMYLCASSLSGPQSNQPQHFGDGTRLSIL.

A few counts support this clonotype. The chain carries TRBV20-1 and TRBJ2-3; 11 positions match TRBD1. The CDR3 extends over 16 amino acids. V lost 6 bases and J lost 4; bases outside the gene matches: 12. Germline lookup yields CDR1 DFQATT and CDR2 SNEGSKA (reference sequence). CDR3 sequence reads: CSASGTGGKSSDTQYF. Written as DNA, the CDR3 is TGCAGTGCCTCCGGGACAGGGGGAAAATCCTCAGATACGCAGTATTTT.

The chain's CDR3 is CASSLGQGGDYGYTF. The CDR3 DNA follows: TGCGCCAGCAGCTTGGGCCAGGGAGGGGACTATGGCTACACCTTC. The chain couples TRBV5-1 to TRBJ1-2; possibly TRBD1 for D (5 bases). Trimming cost V 0 bases and J 3 bases, with 12 bases left between them. This CDR3 has 15 residues. The V gene's germline CDR1 is SGHRS and CDR2 YFSETQ.

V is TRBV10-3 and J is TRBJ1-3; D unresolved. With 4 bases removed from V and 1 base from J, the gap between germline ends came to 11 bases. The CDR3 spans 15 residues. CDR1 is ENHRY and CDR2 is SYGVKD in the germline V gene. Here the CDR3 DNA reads TGTGCCATCAGTGGTTCTGCCTCATCTGGAAACACCATATATTTT. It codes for CAISGSASSGNTIYF.

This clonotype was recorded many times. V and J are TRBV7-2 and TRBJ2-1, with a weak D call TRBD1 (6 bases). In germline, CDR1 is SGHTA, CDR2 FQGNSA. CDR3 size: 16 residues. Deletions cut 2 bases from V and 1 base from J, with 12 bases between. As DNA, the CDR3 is TGTGCCAGCAGCTTAAGGGGGACGGGGTCCTACAATGAGCAGTTCTTC. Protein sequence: CASSLRGTGSYNEQFF.

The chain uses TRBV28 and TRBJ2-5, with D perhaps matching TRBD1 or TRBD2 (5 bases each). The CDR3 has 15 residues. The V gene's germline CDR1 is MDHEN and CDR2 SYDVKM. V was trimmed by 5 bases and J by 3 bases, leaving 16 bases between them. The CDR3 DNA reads TGTGCCAGCAGTCTATCCGGGACGGAAGAAGAGACCCAGTACTTC. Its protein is CASSLSGTEEETQYF.

CDR3 coding DNA: TGCAGTGCTAGAGTACCTAGCCGGAATGAGCAGTTCTTC. This codes for CSARVPSRNEQFF. The chain joins TRBV20-1 to TRBJ2-5, with D perhaps TRBD2 (5 bases). The tail of the sequence fits TRBJ2-1 better, so the J call may be wrong. This CDR3 spans 13 amino acids. Germline CDR1 is DFQATT and CDR2 is SNEGSKA (reference sequence).

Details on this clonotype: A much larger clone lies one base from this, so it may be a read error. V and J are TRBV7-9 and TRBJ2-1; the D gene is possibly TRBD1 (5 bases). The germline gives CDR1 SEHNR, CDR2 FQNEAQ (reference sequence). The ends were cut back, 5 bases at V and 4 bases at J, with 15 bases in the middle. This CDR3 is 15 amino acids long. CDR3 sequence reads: CASSPKGAAYNEQFF. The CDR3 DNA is TGTGCCAGCAGCCCCAAAGGGGCCGCGTACAATGAGCAGTTCTTC.

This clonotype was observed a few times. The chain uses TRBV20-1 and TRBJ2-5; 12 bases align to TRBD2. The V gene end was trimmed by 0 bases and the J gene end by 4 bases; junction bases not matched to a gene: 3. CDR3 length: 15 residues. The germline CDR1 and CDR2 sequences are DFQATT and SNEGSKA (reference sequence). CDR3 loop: CSAREGTSGLETQYF. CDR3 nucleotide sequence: TGCAGTGCTAGAGAAGGGACTAGCGGGCTAGAGACCCAGTACTTC.

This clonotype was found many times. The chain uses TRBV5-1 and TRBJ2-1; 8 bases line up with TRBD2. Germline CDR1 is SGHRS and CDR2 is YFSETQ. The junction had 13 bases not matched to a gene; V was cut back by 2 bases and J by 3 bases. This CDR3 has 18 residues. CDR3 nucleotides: TGCGCCAGCAGCTTTCCCAGCGGGAGCTCCTTAATCTACAATGAGCAGTTCTTC. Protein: CASSFPSGSSLIYNEQFF.